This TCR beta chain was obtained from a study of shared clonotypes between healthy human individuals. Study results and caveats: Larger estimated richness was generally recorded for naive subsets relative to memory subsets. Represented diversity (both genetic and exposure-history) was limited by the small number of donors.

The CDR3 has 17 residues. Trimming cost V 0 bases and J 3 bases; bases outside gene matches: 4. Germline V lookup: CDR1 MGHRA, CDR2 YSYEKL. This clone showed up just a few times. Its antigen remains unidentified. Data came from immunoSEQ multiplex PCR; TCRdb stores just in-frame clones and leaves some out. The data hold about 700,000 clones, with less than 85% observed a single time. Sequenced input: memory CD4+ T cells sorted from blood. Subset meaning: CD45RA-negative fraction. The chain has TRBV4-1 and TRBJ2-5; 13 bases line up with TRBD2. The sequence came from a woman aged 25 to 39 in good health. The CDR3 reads CASSQEPGLAGEETQYF. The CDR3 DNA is TGCGCCAGCAGCCAAGAACCCGGACTAGCGGGAGAAGAGACCCAGTACTTC.